These 8 T cell receptor beta chains were all obtained from the same sample, sequenced in a study of Graves' ophthalmopathy and Graves' hyperthyroidism (dated by TCRdb to between 2018 and 2020). The sequencer was an Illumina HiSeq 2000. For repertoire sequencing, TCR beta CDR3 regions were amplified from RNA transcripts. A first-round RT-PCR used HTBI primers with the Qiagen OneStep RT-PCR kit, followed by a second-round multiplex PCR, size selection and purification. The public reads were reprocessed in TCRdb via fastp at Q25 and MiXCR, keeping in-frame beta chains. Each CDR3 protein gets just one entry, which takes the most common genes and DNA from the rows behind it. The sample table shows roughly 1.1 million distinct CDR3 sequences, and 35% to 40% are seen once. 11% of the sample is held by the ten biggest clonotypes. The sequenced sample was peripheral blood or thyroid tissue (not recorded which). These receptors all come from an adult man with Graves' hyperthyroidism.

The table lists this clonotype with many counts. This chain links TRBV2 with TRBJ2-5; no clear D. Germline V CDR1 and CDR2: SNHLY, FYNNEI. Deletions cut 5 bases from V and 5 bases from J, with 12 bases between. The CDR3 length is 13 residues. The CDR3 DNA sequence: TGTGCCAGCAGTCTTAGCCTAGGCGAGACCCAGTACTTC. It encodes CASSLSLGETQYF.

CDR3 residues: CASSLDELTGELFF. The CDR3 nucleotides read TGTGCCAGCAGCTTAGATGAACTAACCGGGGAGCTGTTTTTT. The chain carries TRBV7-2 and TRBJ2-2, with D uncertain. CDR3 length: 14 amino acids. V was clipped by 1 base and J by 5 bases, with 8 bases between them. CDR1 is SGHTA, CDR2 FQGNSA, per germline.

This clonotype was detected a few times. A read error may explain this, as a much larger clone is one base away. The rearrangement links TRBV29-1 to TRBJ1-4; D uncertain. The CDR3 spans 13 residues. Germline V CDR1 and CDR2: SQVTM, ANQGSEA. In DNA, the CDR3 is TGCAGCGTTGTTCGGGCTCGGGATGAAGAACTGTTTTTT. Residues: CSVVRARDEELFF.

This clonotype occurred many times. V gene TRBV11-2 combines with J gene TRBJ2-5, with 7 bases identical to TRBD1. The CDR3 is made up of 13 amino acids. CDR1 and CDR2 (germline): SGHAT, FQNNGV. The junction had 5 bases not matched to a gene; V was cut back by 5 bases and J by 5 bases. The CDR3 region is CASSARQGETQYF. The CDR3 DNA follows: TGTGCCAGCAGCGCCAGACAGGGCGAGACCCAGTACTTC.

About this clonotype: A much more abundant neighbour one base away suggests this may be a read error. The chain recombines TRBV6-5 with TRBJ1-4; D call uncertain. The germline V and J ends were trimmed by 5 bases and 8 bases, with 6 bases remaining between them. CDR1 and CDR2 from the germline V gene are MNHEY and SVGAGI. This CDR3 is 11 amino acids long. CDR3 loop: CASSRWEKLFF. CDR3 nucleotide sequence: TGTGCCAGCAGTCGGTGGGAAAAACTGTTTTTT.

Many counts were recorded for this clonotype. CDR3 coding DNA: TGTGCCAGCAGCTTCGGACAGATCTACGAGCAGTACTTC. It yields the protein CASSFGQIYEQYF. V gene TRBV11-2 combines with J gene TRBJ2-7, with D tentatively TRBD1 (6 bases). Germline assignment: CDR1 SGHAT and CDR2 FQNNGV. Trimming cost V 3 bases and J 3 bases, with 9 bases left between them. The CDR3 totals 13 residues.

This clonotype was seen many times. The chain uses TRBV7-8 and TRBJ2-7; unclear D gene. With 1 base removed from V and 2 bases from J, the gap between germline ends came to 9 bases. Germline V gene lookup returns CDR1 SGHVS and CDR2 FQNEAQ. The CDR3 runs to 14 residues. The CDR3 coding sequence is TGTGCCAGCAGCTTAGTTCACGGTGCCTACGAGCAGTACTTC. Residues: CASSLVHGAYEQYF.

This clonotype was observed many times. The chain joins TRBV6-5 to TRBJ1-2, with TRBD1 matching over 7 bases. CDR3 size: 11 residues. Germline V gene sequence: CDR1 MNHEY, CDR2 SVGAGI. J was trimmed by 4 bases and V by 10 bases; bases with no gene match: 3. DNA of the CDR3: TGTGCCACCGGGACAGTCTATGGCTACACCTTC. This encodes CATGTVYGYTF.